This T cell receptor beta chain was documented in a study of blood T cells in healthy people across ages. Study-wide results and limits: Samples with more naive T cells showed higher observed beta diversity.

Extracted total RNA amounted to at least 5.5 micrograms for each sample. The V end lost 4 bases, the J end lost 2 bases, and 15 bases lay between the germline ends. CDR1 and CDR2 (germline): SGHRS, YFSETQ. The CDR3 totals 15 residues. It was with a sample-barcoded 5' primer and a J-beta primer mix that a second PCR of about 6 to 12 cycles was run. With 12 random nucleotides, a template-switch adaptor tagged each individual cDNA molecule. TCRdb ran MiXCR on the 5' RACE reads and lists one entry per CDR3 protein. The profile shows about 1.6 million distinct CDR3 sequences, around 36% of them singletons. About this clonotype: Its antigen is as yet unknown.

The V and J genes are TRBV5-1 and TRBJ1-2; D gene uncertain. Sequenced input: blood. The source is a woman aged 25 to 45 in good health. The CDR3: CASSPLTDANYGYTF. The CDR3, as DNA: TGCGCCAGCAGCCCACTCACGGACGCCAACTATGGCTACACCTTC.